This TCR beta chain was captured in a study of T cells in Graves' hyperthyroidism and ophthalmopathy (dated by TCRdb to between 2018 and 2021). General notes on the study: Peripheral blood was collected at initial diagnosis, before any treatment. After sampling, hyperthyroidism patients received methimazole starting at 30 mg daily, and ophthalmopathy patients received high-dose intravenous methylprednisolone. For training and testing, the 80 to 100 patients in the discovery cohort were randomly divided in a 7:3 ratio. In over five Graves' hyperthyroidism patients, the study also compared T-cell repertoires from thyroid tissue with T-cell repertoires from blood. To identify distinguishing TCR V-J signatures, a discovery cohort of 95 to 100 patients was used, comprising 43 with Graves' ophthalmopathy and some 60 with stable Graves' hyperthyroidism. The paper describes TCR Vbeta CDR3 sequencing of around 130 peripheral blood samples, made up of 43 ophthalmopathy patients, over 70 hyperthyroidism patients and about 17 progressor patients. Prospective prediction of ophthalmopathy was tested in an independent validation cohort of fewer than 20 hyperthyroidism patients and 17 patients who later progressed to ophthalmopathy.

The TCR beta CDR3 regions were amplified from RNA transcripts. A first-round RT-PCR of the TCR CDR3 used the HTBI primer set with the Qiagen OneStep RT-PCR kit. Libraries were constructed in a second round of multiplex PCR, after which size selection and purification were carried out. Libraries were sequenced paired-end with 100 bp reads on an Illumina HiSeq2000. Per the source publication's procedure: SOAPnuke was used to process the raw data, throwing out any read that contained adapters or uncalled bases, had a mean Phred below 15, or lacked an exact constant-primer or identifier match. High-quality paired reads were merged using COPE v1.2.5, and each unique nucleotide sequence was defined as a clonotype. MiTCR v1.1 was used to align the clonotypes against IMGT TRBV, TRBD and TRBJ reference segments. Analysis was restricted to V-J combinations with a frequency above 0.0001, which covered roughly 99% of repertoires. A TCS score was defined as the ratio of F50 (clonal expansion) to E x V (chaos), with BLOSUM62-based TCRdist applied between CDR3 peptides within each V-J. Welch's t-statistics and random forest reduced fewer than 600 V-J features to fewer than 15, which were used in a naive Bayes classifier (R e1071). TCRdb passed the public sequencing reads through fastp at Q25 and MiXCR, retaining productive beta sequences. Rows merge per CDR3 protein into single entries with the most common DNA and genes. Here the V and J calls rest on TCRdb's processing, not on the authors' analysis. This sample gives about 480,000 distinct CDR3 sequences in total; 13% to 15% of them show up just once. Clones ranked in the top ten supply under 20% of the sample.

Stable Graves' hyperthyroidism was defined as no progression to ophthalmopathy during 18 months of follow-up. Hyperthyroidism patients were aged 18 to 65 years and newly diagnosed, with disease duration of less than 2 months. Exclusion was applied to patients with uncontrolled infections, other autoimmune diseases, pregnancy or lactation. Diagnoses relied on clinical symptoms, serum thyroxine and TRAb, thyroid ultrasound and orbital computed tomography. Ficoll-Paque density gradient centrifugation was used to isolate PBMCs from around 10 ml of fresh peripheral blood. Total RNA was extracted with Trizol reagent, and quality was checked on an Agilent 2100 Bioanalyzer. This clonotype has ten or more counts. Its antigen is unknown. Base qualities are not provided; no much larger clone lies one nucleotide away. What the study reported, not specific to this receptor: No statistical method was used to fix the sample size in advance, and group allocation was not hidden from the investigators. In validation, the model predicted progression to ophthalmopathy a median of roughly 6.1 months before onset, with 65% to 71% sensitivity and roughly 77% specificity. Most expanded thyroid clonotypes (frequency above 0.001) were also detected in blood, suggesting blood repertoires may reflect thyroid immune responses. Ophthalmopathy was separated from stable hyperthyroidism by a 13 V-J signature model, with approximately 89% sensitivity and around 81% specificity obtained in cross-validation and 80%/75% obtained in testing.

Measured from the cysteine to the phenylalanine, the CDR3 is 17 residues long. Just the 51-base CDR3 DNA is kept, in frame starting at base 1. Looking up the germline V gene yields CDR1 SGHAT and CDR2 FQNNGV. The germline V and J ends show losses of 5 bases and 6 bases respectively, and no gene match explains 14 bases of the junction. The chain uses TRBV11-2 and TRBJ2-1, with TRBD1 matching 9 junction bases. This TCR was recovered from a young woman with Graves' hyperthyroidism. The sample was blood. The CDR3 sequence is CASSLGPGTGTSNEQFF. The nucleotide sequence reads TGTGCCAGCAGCCTGGGCCCCGGGACAGGGACTTCCAATGAGCAGTTCTTC.